The 20 T cell receptor beta chains listed next were all sequenced from one sample in a study of T cell responses to AZD1222 COVID-19 vaccine. Sequencing used immunoSEQ multiplex PCR; TCRdb keeps in-frame clones, though not all of them. The table has 95,000 to 150,000 clones, approximately 90% seen once. The starting material was peripheral blood, obtained on day 0 of AZD1222 vaccination. The receptors originated from an adult in good health.

The chain carries TRBV6-5 and TRBJ1-1, with 8 bases matching TRBD1. The CDR3 consists of 13 residues. Germline CDR1 reads MNHEY; CDR2 reads SVGAGI. V shed 8 bases, J shed 6 bases, and the junction held 8 bases outside the gene matches. CDR3 bases: TGTGCCAGCCGTAACCGACAGGGGCCTGAAGCTTTCTTT. Encoded protein: CASRNRQGPEAFF.

V and J are TRBV6-5 and TRBJ1-6; D is unresolved. There are 14 residues in the CDR3. The V end lost 4 bases, the J end lost 7 bases, and 11 bases lay between the germline ends. Germline V lookup: CDR1 MNHEY, CDR2 SVGAGI. CDR3 bases: TGTGCCAGCAGTTGGGGAACAGCAAATTCACCCCTCCACTTT. Translation gives CASSWGTANSPLHF.

The chain is built from TRBV9 and TRBJ1-2, with TRBD1 as a possible D gene (6 bases). The ends were cut back, 3 bases at V and 6 bases at J, with 15 bases in the middle. Germline loops: CDR1 SGDLS, CDR2 YYNGEE. CDR3 size: 14 residues. The CDR3 nucleotides read TGTGCCAGCAGCGCCAGAGGGGGAACGGATGGCTACACCTTC. Protein sequence: CASSARGGTDGYTF.

V usage is TRBV28 and J usage is TRBJ1-5, with a weak D call TRBD1 (6 bases). Trimming stripped 3 bases from V and 9 bases from J, with 18 bases between. There are 15 residues in the CDR3. CDR1 is MDHEN and CDR2 is SYDVKM in the germline V gene. CDR3 sequence reads: CASSFRGADFWPQHF. CDR3 bases: TGTGCCAGCAGTTTTCGGGGGGCGGATTTCTGGCCCCAGCATTTT.

The chain joins TRBV20-1 to TRBJ1-6; D is ambiguous. Germline V gene lookup returns CDR1 DFQATT and CDR2 SNEGSKA (reference sequence). The length of the CDR3 is 11 residues. V was trimmed by 6 bases and J by 5 bases, leaving 5 bases between them. CDR3 nucleotides: TGCAGTGCAGCGGATAATTCACCCCTCCACTTT. As protein: CSAADNSPLHF.

The chain combines TRBV30 with TRBJ1-5; weak D call: TRBD1 (6 bases). The CDR3 has 15 residues. CDR1 and CDR2 from the germline V gene are GTSNPN and SVGIG (reference sequence). Trimming took 0 bases from V and 4 from J, leaving 13 bases between them. CDR3 sequence reads: CAWSVRGDWNQPQHF. Written as DNA, the CDR3 is TGTGCCTGGAGTGTAAGGGGGGATTGGAATCAGCCCCAGCATTTT.

The chain has TRBV19 and TRBJ1-1, with no clear D. There are 13 residues in the CDR3. Trimming removed 9 bases from V and 3 bases from J, with 14 bases in between. Germline V gives CDR1 LNHDA, CDR2 SQIVND (reference sequence). CDR3 DNA: TGTGCCAGCCAGGCTAAGGGATACACTGAAGCTTTCTTT. It codes for CASQAKGYTEAFF.

CDR3 residues: CATSRLYNEQFF. In nucleotides, the CDR3 is TGTGCCACCAGCCGATTGTACAATGAGCAGTTCTTC. The V gene is TRBV15, the J gene TRBJ2-1, with D uncertain. Per germline, CDR1 LNHNV and CDR2 YYDKDF (reference sequence). Trimming took 5 bases from V and 4 from J, leaving 6 bases between them. The CDR3 length is 12 residues. The full variable domain, rest sourced from reference TRBV15 and TRBJ2-1, is DAMVIQNPRYQVTQFGKPVTLSCSQTLNHNVMYWYQQKSSQAPKLLFHYYDKDFNNEADTPDNFQSRRPNTSFCFLDIRSPGLGDTAMYLCATSRLYNEQFFGPGTRLTVL.

V and J are TRBV18 and TRBJ1-6; D is undetermined. CDR3 length equals 14 residues. Germline loops: CDR1 KGHSH, CDR2 LQKENI. V lost 0 bases, J lost 8 bases, and 8 bases lay in between. The CDR3 sequence: CASSPPGRDSPLHF. Written as DNA, the CDR3 is TGTGCCAGCTCACCACCGGGCCGGGATTCACCCCTCCACTTT.

The chain combines TRBV2 with TRBJ2-7; D may be TRBD1 (7 bases). Germline V lookup: CDR1 SNHLY, CDR2 FYNNEI. With 5 bases removed from V and 3 bases from J, the gap between germline ends came to 8 bases. This CDR3 is built from 12 residues. Here the CDR3 DNA reads TGTGCCAGCAGTCAGGGGGGCTACGAGCAGTACTTC. It codes for CASSQGGYEQYF.

The rearrangement links TRBV30 to TRBJ1-1; no firm D call. The CDR3 is made up of 13 amino acids. Trimming took 5 bases from V and 4 from J, leaving 14 bases between them. CDR1 GTSNPN and CDR2 SVGIG come from the germline V gene (reference sequence). CDR3 bases: TGTGCCTGGGGGGTTAGGTCAGGCACTGAAGCTTTCTTT. Amino acids: CAWGVRSGTEAFF.

Points on this clone: The junction and the germline gene differ at one end; a read error may be behind it. The J gene is TRBJ1-5, the V gene TRBV25-1; D remains unclear. The CDR3 extends over 14 amino acids. Per germline, CDR1 MGHDK and CDR2 SYGVNS. CDR3 residues: CRDVGALDNQPQHF. CDR3 bases: TGCCGGGATGTGGGAGCTTTGGACAATCAGCCCCAGCATTTT.

The chain uses TRBV18 and TRBJ2-2, with TRBD1 matching 7 bases. V shed 2 bases, J shed 1 base, and the junction held 1 base outside the gene matches. CDR3 length: 15 amino acids. Germline CDR1 is KGHSH and CDR2 is LQKENI. The CDR3 DNA reads TGTGCCAGCTCACCATGGGACAGGAACACCGGGGAGCTGTTTTTT. Translated: CASSPWDRNTGELFF. Looking up the rest from reference TRBV18 and TRBJ2-2 gives the full variable domain: NAGVMQNPRHLVRRRGQEARLRCSPMKGHSHVYWYRQLPEEGLKFMVYLQKENIIDESGMPKERFSAEFPKEGPSILRIQQVVRGDSAAYFCASSPWDRNTGELFFGEGSRLTVL.

This clone was seen a few times. The chain uses TRBV6-6 and TRBJ2-1; 9 nucleotides line up with TRBD2. Germline loops: CDR1 MNHNY, CDR2 SVGAGI (reference sequence). The CDR3 is made up of 14 amino acids. The V gene end was trimmed by 6 bases and the J gene end by 4 bases; junction bases not matched to a gene: 4. The CDR3 nucleotides are TGTGCCAGCAGGACTAGCGGTTCTTACAATGAGCAGTTCTTC. Residues: CASRTSGSYNEQFF.

This chain joins TRBV7-9 and TRBJ2-1; D possibly corresponds to TRBD1 (6 bases). V lost 6 bases and J lost 3, with 15 bases in between. The length of the CDR3 is 15 residues. Germline V gives CDR1 SEHNR, CDR2 FQNEAQ (reference sequence). The CDR3 nucleotides are TGTGCCAGCAGTCCCAGGGACAACTACTACAATGAGCAGTTCTTC. Translated: CASSPRDNYYNEQFF. Drawing the rest from reference TRBV7-9 and TRBJ2-1, the complete variable domain is DTGVSQNPRHKITKRGQNVTFRCDPISEHNRLYWYRQTLGQGPEFLTYFQNEAQLEKSRLLSDRFSAERPKGSFSTLEIQRTEQGDSAMYLCASSPRDNYYNEQFFGPGTRLTVL.

The J gene is TRBJ1-1, the V gene TRBV4-2; possible D gene TRBD1, 6 bases. Between the trimmed V and J ends, which lost 0 bases and 11 bases, there was a span of 19 bases. CDR1 LGHNA and CDR2 YNFKEQ come from the germline V gene. This CDR3 is built from 15 residues. Written as DNA, the CDR3 is TGTGCCAGCAGCCAAGATAAGGGGGGGCACTTTACGGCTTTCTTT. Amino acids: CASSQDKGGHFTAFF.

Here the CDR3 DNA reads TGCGCCAGCAGCCCTGAACAGGGGGCGCGTGGCTACACCTTC. This encodes CASSPEQGARGYTF. The chain is built from TRBV5-1 and TRBJ1-2; TRBD1 matches at 9 bases. The CDR3 runs 14 residues. From germline, CDR1 is SGHRS and CDR2 YFSETQ. V was clipped by 4 bases and J by 7 bases; unmatched bases: 8.

The chain uses TRBV2 and TRBJ1-3; D gene unclear. Germline CDR1 SNHLY, CDR2 FYNNEI. The ends were cut back, 7 bases at V and 0 bases at J, with 10 bases in the middle. The CDR3 extends over 14 amino acids. The CDR3 reads CASILGHSGNTIYF. CDR3 DNA sequence: TGTGCCAGCATATTAGGGCACTCTGGAAACACCATATATTTT.

The gene calls are TRBV9 and TRBJ2-3; D remains unclear. The length of the CDR3 is 14 residues. Germline V gene data show CDR1 as SGDLS and CDR2 as YYNGEE. Trimming removed 4 bases from V and 6 bases from J, with 15 bases in between. This CDR3 is CASSPPRAPDTQYF. CDR3 nucleotides: TGTGCCAGCAGCCCCCCACGGGCCCCCGATACGCAGTATTTT.

The V call is TRBV18, the J call TRBJ2-2; TRBD2 matches 7 bases. This CDR3 is 17 amino acids long. Trimming cost V 0 bases and J 6 bases; bases outside gene matches: 10. Germline CDR1 reads KGHSH; CDR2 reads LQKENI. The CDR3 reads CASSPPASGAQAGELFF. The CDR3 nucleotides are TGTGCCAGCTCACCACCGGCCAGCGGGGCCCAGGCCGGGGAGCTGTTTTTT. Drawing the rest from reference TRBV18 and TRBJ2-2, the complete variable domain is NAGVMQNPRHLVRRRGQEARLRCSPMKGHSHVYWYRQLPEEGLKFMVYLQKENIIDESGMPKERFSAEFPKEGPSILRIQQVVRGDSAAYFCASSPPASGAQAGELFFGEGSRLTVL.